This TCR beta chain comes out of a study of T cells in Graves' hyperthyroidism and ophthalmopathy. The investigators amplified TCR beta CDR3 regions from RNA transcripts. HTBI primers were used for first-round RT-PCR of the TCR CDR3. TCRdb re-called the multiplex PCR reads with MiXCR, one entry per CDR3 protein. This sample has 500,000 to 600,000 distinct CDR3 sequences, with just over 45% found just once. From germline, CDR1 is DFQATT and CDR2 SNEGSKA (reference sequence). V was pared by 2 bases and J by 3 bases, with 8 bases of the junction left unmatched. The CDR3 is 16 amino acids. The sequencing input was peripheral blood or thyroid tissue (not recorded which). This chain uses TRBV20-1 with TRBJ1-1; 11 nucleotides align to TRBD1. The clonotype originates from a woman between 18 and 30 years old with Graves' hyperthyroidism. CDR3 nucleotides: TGCAGTGCTAGAAAGGGACAGGGGGGCTGGGACACTGAAGCTTTCTTT. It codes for CSARKGQGGWDTEAFF.